These 20 T cell receptor beta chains were all obtained from the same sample, sequenced in a study of blood T cell repertoires in COVID-19. Clones were read by immunoSEQ multiplex PCR, and TCRdb kept only the in-frame ones, dropping some. The profile shows about half a million clones, approximately 91% of them singletons. The sequenced material came from PBMCs or T cells enriched from blood (not recorded which). The receptor set was obtained from a woman aged 55-70 years who had recovered from COVID-19.

V and J are TRBV2 and TRBJ2-2, with a weak D call TRBD1 (6 bases). CDR1 is SNHLY, CDR2 FYNNEI, per germline. Deletions cut 8 bases from V and 3 bases from J, with 13 bases between. This CDR3 has 14 amino acids. The CDR3 sequence: CASSSGADTGELFF. The CDR3 DNA follows: TGTGCCAGCTCCTCAGGGGCGGACACCGGGGAGCTGTTTTTT.

This CDR3 reads CASSPRQTSSTDTQYF. The DNA of the CDR3 is TGTGCCAGCTCACCACGACAGACCTCTAGCACAGATACGCAGTATTTT. The chain combines TRBV18 with TRBJ2-3; D is possibly TRBD1 (5 bases). The CDR3 consists of 16 residues. Trimming took off 1 base at V and 0 bases at J, with 11 bases between the two ends. Germline V gives CDR1 KGHSH, CDR2 LQKENI. Combining the CDR3 with reference TRBV18 and TRBJ2-3 gives the whole variable domain NAGVMQNPRHLVRRRGQEARLRCSPMKGHSHVYWYRQLPEEGLKFMVYLQKENIIDESGMPKERFSAEFPKEGPSILRIQQVVRGDSAAYFCASSPRQTSSTDTQYFGPGTRLTVL.

J is TRBJ1-2 and V is TRBV7-9; 10 bases align to TRBD1. The CDR3 contains 15 residues. J was trimmed by 5 bases and V by 0 bases; bases with no gene match: 3. Germline-derived CDR1 and CDR2 are SEHNR and FQNEAQ (reference sequence). CDR3 residues: CASSLATGGGYGYTF. The CDR3 region has the DNA TGTGCCAGCAGCTTAGCGACAGGGGGCGGGTATGGCTACACCTTC.

The rearrangement uses TRBV7-2 and TRBJ2-5, with D unclear. Trimming took off 5 bases at V and 7 bases at J, with 14 bases between the two ends. CDR3 length equals 13 residues. Germline values: CDR1 SGHTA, CDR2 FQGNSA. CDR3 protein: CASSPTPLGTQYF. CDR3 DNA sequence: TGTGCCAGCAGCCCGACCCCCCTAGGGACCCAGTACTTC.

V gene TRBV6-6 combines with J gene TRBJ2-3, with 9 nucleotides matching TRBD1. From germline, CDR1 is MNHNY and CDR2 SVGAGI (reference sequence). The CDR3 totals 18 residues. V lost 5 bases, J lost 0 bases, and 12 bases stayed unmatched. The DNA for the CDR3 is TGTGCCAGCAGTCGACAGGGGGGTTCCCCTTTAAGCACAGATACGCAGTATTTT. The encoded protein is CASSRQGGSPLSTDTQYF.

This CDR3 reads CASSPGLSANYGYTF. The DNA of the CDR3 is TGTGCCAGCAGCCCGGGACTTTCAGCTAACTATGGCTACACCTTC. This sequence joins TRBV7-2 and TRBJ1-2, with D possibly being TRBD1 (5 bases). This CDR3 region has 15 residues. The ends were cut back, 5 bases at V and 0 bases at J, with 13 bases in the middle. Germline V gene lookup returns CDR1 SGHTA and CDR2 FQGNSA.

The rearrangement joins TRBV24-1 to TRBJ1-4, with 9 positions matching TRBD1. The CDR3 is 15 amino acids. V was pared by 3 bases and J by 8 bases, with 6 bases of the junction left unmatched. Germline CDR1 reads KGHDR; CDR2 reads SFDVKD. The CDR3 DNA reads as TGTGCCACCAGTGATCCCCGGGACAGGGTGGAAAAACTGTTTTTT. This gives the protein CATSDPRDRVEKLFF.

The chain carries TRBV30 and TRBJ2-3, with D possibly matching TRBD2 (7 bases). CDR3 length equals 15 residues. Germline CDR1 reads GTSNPN; CDR2 reads SVGIG (reference sequence). The V and J ends lost 0 bases and 2 bases respectively, with 12 bases between them. CDR3 loop: CAWSVGGGYTDTQYF. CDR3 coding DNA: TGTGCCTGGAGTGTTGGGGGGGGCTACACAGATACGCAGTATTTT.

This chain joins TRBV24-1 and TRBJ2-1; the match to TRBD2 covers 8 bases. V dropped 3 bases and J dropped 7; count of bases not matched to a gene: 4. The CDR3 is made up of 14 amino acids. Germline V gene sequence: CDR1 KGHDR, CDR2 SFDVKD. CDR3 bases: TGTGCCACCAGTGATCCCGGACTAGCAAATGAGCAGTTCTTC. It is translated as CATSDPGLANEQFF.

The CDR3 is CASSEDGRGGSEQFF. The CDR3 nucleotides are TGTGCCAGCAGTGAAGATGGGCGGGGGGGCTCTGAGCAGTTCTTC. J is TRBJ2-1 and V is TRBV2; TRBD2 agrees at 9 bases. Trimming cost V 1 base and J 9 bases; bases outside gene matches: 7. The CDR3 is 15 residues long. CDR1 is SNHLY, CDR2 FYNNEI, per germline.

The rearrangement joins TRBV6-6 to TRBJ1-4, with 11 bases that match TRBD1. V was clipped by 0 bases and J by 7 bases; unmatched bases: 4. CDR3 size: 16 residues. CDR1 and CDR2 (germline): MNHNY, SVGAGI (reference sequence). CDR3 in DNA: TGTGCCAGCAGTTACTCGGGACAGGGGGAGGGTGAAAAACTGTTTTTT. Residues: CASSYSGQGEGEKLFF.

J is TRBJ1-5 and V is TRBV24-1; D gene unclear. Germline V lookup: CDR1 KGHDR, CDR2 SFDVKD. The CDR3 spans 16 residues. Trimming shortened V by 4 bases and J by 1 base, and 13 bases separated the two germline ends. CDR3 region: CATSDAGLGSNQPQHF. In DNA form, the CDR3 reads TGTGCCACCAGTGACGCGGGTCTCGGAAGCAATCAGCCCCAGCATTTT.

The chain couples TRBV19 to TRBJ1-5; perhaps TRBD1 as D (6 bases). The CDR3 has 14 amino acids. CDR1 and CDR2 from the germline V gene are LNHDA and SQIVND (reference sequence). Trimming pared 6 bases from V and 0 bases from J, leaving 9 bases between. The CDR3 sequence is CASSGTPSNQPQHF. CDR3 sequence (DNA): TGTGCCAGTAGCGGGACACCTAGCAATCAGCCCCAGCATTTT.

The chain combines TRBV5-6 with TRBJ2-7; 7 positions match TRBD2. CDR1 and CDR2 (germline): SGHDT, YYEEEE. J was trimmed by 3 bases and V by 2 bases; bases with no gene match: 5. The CDR3 is 14 residues long. In DNA, the CDR3 is TGTGCCAGCAGCTTCCGGGGGGACTTCTACGAGCAGTACGTC. It translates to CASSFRGDFYEQYV.

The chain carries TRBV2 and TRBJ2-6; 8 bases fit TRBD1. This CDR3 region has 17 residues. After removal of 6 bases from V and 1 base from J, the junction contained 8 bases not matched to a gene. Germline lookup yields CDR1 SNHLY and CDR2 FYNNEI. CDR3 coding DNA: TGTGCCAGCAGGTTCCAGGGGGCTCTTTCTGGGGCCAACGTCCTGACTTTC. Amino acid sequence: CASRFQGALSGANVLTF.

The gene calls are TRBV24-1 and TRBJ2-2; possibly TRBD2 for D (6 bases). The germline V gene encodes CDR1 KGHDR and CDR2 SFDVKD. CDR3 length: 14 residues. V was pared by 7 bases and J by 4 bases, with 12 bases between. The CDR3 region has the DNA TGTGCCACCAGGGGGACTCAGATCACCGGGGAGCTGTTTTTT. Protein product: CATRGTQITGELFF.

This chain links TRBV28 with TRBJ1-1; a weak D match, TRBD1 (5 bases). This CDR3 has 12 residues. V gave up 3 bases and J gave up 6 bases, with 8 bases separating them. The germline CDR1 and CDR2 sequences are MDHEN and SYDVKM. The CDR3 bases are TGTGCCAGCAGTTTCGGGACTCCTGAAGCTTTCTTT. Translated, it gives CASSFGTPEAFF.

The chain couples TRBV2 to TRBJ2-5, with D unclear. The CDR3 consists of 12 residues. The V end was cut by 4 bases, the J end by 3 bases, with 6 bases between. The germline gives CDR1 SNHLY, CDR2 FYNNEI. The CDR3 sequence is CASSGREETQYF. CDR3 DNA sequence: TGTGCCAGCAGTGGTCGTGAAGAGACCCAGTACTTC.

The chain uses TRBV2 and TRBJ2-1, with D uncertain. The CDR3 covers 14 residues. CDR1 is SNHLY, CDR2 FYNNEI, per germline. V was cut by 6 bases and J by 6 bases, with 15 bases left in between. The CDR3 nucleotides read TGTGCCAGCAGAACTACGCTGAATAGCAATGAGCAGTTCTTC. Protein product: CASRTTLNSNEQFF. Variable domain in full (rest from reference TRBV2 and TRBJ2-1): EPEVTQTPSHQVTQMGQEVILRCVPISNHLYFYWYRQILGQKVEFLVSFYNNEISEKSEIFDDQFSVERPDGSNFTLKIRSTKLEDSAMYFCASRTTLNSNEQFFGPGTRLTVL.

The rearrangement uses TRBV4-1 and TRBJ1-2; 8 nucleotides line up with TRBD1. J was trimmed by 4 bases and V by 4 bases; bases with no gene match: 8. There are 15 residues in the CDR3. Looked up from germline, CDR1 is MGHRA and CDR2 is YSYEKL. The DNA of the CDR3 is TGCGCCAGCAGCCCCATGACAGGGGATAGCTATGGCTACACCTTC. Translation: CASSPMTGDSYGYTF.